This T cell receptor (beta chain) was captured by sequencing in a study of cytomegalovirus exposure and HLA in healthy donors. At the level of the study: Clustering assigned 70% to 90% of the approximately 370 genotyped donors to the Caucasian-associated ancestry cluster. Study-wide results and caveats: TCR beta chains numbering more than 150 were designated cytomegalovirus-associated. Later analysis associated a missense DCLRE1C variant with TCR beta V- and J-gene trimming. In a later analysis, HLA-associated beta chains showed higher expansion and lower generation probabilities than comparable chains.

Trimming removed 7 bases from V and 4 bases from J, with 19 bases in between. This CDR3 is 15 amino acids long. The germline gives CDR1 ENHRY, CDR2 SYGVKD. Primers included in the PCR were 60 Vbeta and 13 Jbeta primers. Using immunoSEQ multiplex PCR, the repertoire was profiled, and TCRdb retains in-frame clones only, with some absent. The table lists 200,000 to 250,000 clones, under 80% of them singletons, with 0.2% to 0.25% in the top ten. About this clone itself: Antigen unknown.

The sample comprised PBMCs. The clonotype was recovered from a girl aged 2-15 years in good health and CMV-seronegative. The chain links TRBV10-3 to TRBJ1-1, with D perhaps TRBD1 (6 bases). CDR3 sequence reads: CAINKGGVGSTEAFF. CDR3 in DNA: TGTGCCATCAACAAAGGGGGAGTAGGATCCACTGAAGCTTTCTTT.